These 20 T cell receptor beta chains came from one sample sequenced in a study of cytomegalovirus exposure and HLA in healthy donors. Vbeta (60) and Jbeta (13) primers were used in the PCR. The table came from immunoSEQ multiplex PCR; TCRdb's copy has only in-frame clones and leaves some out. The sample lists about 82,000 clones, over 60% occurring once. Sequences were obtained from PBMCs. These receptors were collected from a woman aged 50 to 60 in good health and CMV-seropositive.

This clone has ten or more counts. The CDR3 region has the DNA TGTGCCAGCAGACCCGACAGGGACGACACCGGGGAGCTGTTTTTT. Translating gives CASRPDRDDTGELFF. This sequence joins TRBV28 and TRBJ2-2; 7 bases map to TRBD1. The CDR3 totals 15 residues. Germline V gives CDR1 MDHEN, CDR2 SYDVKM. Trimming at V came to 6 bases and at J to 3 bases, leaving 7 bases not matched to a gene.

The CDR3 is CASSEAGIATEAFF. The DNA of the CDR3 is TGTGCCAGCAGTGAGGCAGGGATCGCCACTGAAGCTTTCTTT. V usage is TRBV2 and J usage is TRBJ1-1; D is possibly TRBD1 (5 bases). The CDR3 sequence is 14 residues long. The ends were cut back, 3 bases at V and 4 bases at J, with 12 bases in the middle. The germline CDR1 and CDR2 sequences are SNHLY and FYNNEI.

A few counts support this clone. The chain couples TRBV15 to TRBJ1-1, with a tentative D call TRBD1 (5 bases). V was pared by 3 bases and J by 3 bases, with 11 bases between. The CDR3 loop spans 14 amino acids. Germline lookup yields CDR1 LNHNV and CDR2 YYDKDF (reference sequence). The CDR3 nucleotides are TGTGCCACCAGCAGCGTGACAGCCCACACTGAAGCTTTCTTT. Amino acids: CATSSVTAHTEAFF.

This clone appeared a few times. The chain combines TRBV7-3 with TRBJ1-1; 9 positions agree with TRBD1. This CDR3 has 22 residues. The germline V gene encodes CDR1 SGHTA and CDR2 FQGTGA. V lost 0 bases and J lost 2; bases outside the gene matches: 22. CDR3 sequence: CASSLTGSGDFSGQGINTEAFF. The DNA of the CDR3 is TGTGCCAGCAGCTTAACGGGGTCGGGCGATTTTTCAGGACAGGGGATTAACACTGAAGCTTTCTTT.

CDR3: CAMSSAIADTQYF. The CDR3 DNA reads TGTGCCATGTCTAGCGCTATAGCAGATACGCAGTATTTT. The chain couples TRBV10-3 to TRBJ2-3, with D maybe TRBD2 (6 bases). CDR3 length: 13 residues. CDR1 and CDR2 (germline): ENHRY, SYGVKD. V gave up 9 bases and J gave up 4 bases, with 14 bases separating them.

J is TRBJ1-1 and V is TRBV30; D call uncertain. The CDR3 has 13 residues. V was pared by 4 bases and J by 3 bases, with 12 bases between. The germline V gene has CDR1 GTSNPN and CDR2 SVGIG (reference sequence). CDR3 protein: CAWMTGMDTEAFF. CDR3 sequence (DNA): TGTGCCTGGATGACGGGGATGGACACTGAAGCTTTCTTT.

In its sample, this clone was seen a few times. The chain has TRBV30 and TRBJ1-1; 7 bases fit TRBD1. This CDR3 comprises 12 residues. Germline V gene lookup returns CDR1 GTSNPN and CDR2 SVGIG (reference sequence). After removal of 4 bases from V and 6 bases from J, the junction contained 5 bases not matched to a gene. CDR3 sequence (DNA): TGTGCCTGGAAGAACAGGGGCCCTGAAGCTTTCTTT. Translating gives CAWKNRGPEAFF. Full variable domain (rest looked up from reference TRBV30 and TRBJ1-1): SQTIHQWPATLVQPVGSPLSLECTVEGTSNPNLYWYRQAAGRGLQLLFYSVGIGQISSEVPQNLSASRPQDRQFILSSKKLLLSDSGFYLCAWKNRGPEAFFGQGTRLTVV.

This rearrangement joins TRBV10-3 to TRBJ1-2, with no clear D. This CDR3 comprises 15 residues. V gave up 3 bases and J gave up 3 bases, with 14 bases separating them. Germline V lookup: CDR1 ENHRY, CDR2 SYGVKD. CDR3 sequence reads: CAISESSPRHYGYTF. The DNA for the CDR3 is TGTGCCATCAGTGAATCCTCCCCGCGGCACTATGGCTACACCTTC.

CDR3 in DNA: TGTGCCAGCAGTGAAGGTTCCGGGACAGGGGCGGCCGAGCAGTACTTC. It specifies CASSEGSGTGAAEQYF. The chain joins TRBV6-1 to TRBJ2-7; 10 nucleotides line up with TRBD1. J lost 6 bases, V lost 1 base, and 9 bases had no gene match. This CDR3 is built from 16 residues. The V gene's germline CDR1 is MNHNS and CDR2 SASEGT.

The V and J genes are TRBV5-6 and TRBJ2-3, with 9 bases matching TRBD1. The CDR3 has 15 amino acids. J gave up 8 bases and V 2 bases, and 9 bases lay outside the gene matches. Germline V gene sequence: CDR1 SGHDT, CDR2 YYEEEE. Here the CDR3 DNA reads TGTGCCAGCAGCTTTGGACAGGGGTCGAGTGCTACGCAGTATTTT. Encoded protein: CASSFGQGSSATQYF.

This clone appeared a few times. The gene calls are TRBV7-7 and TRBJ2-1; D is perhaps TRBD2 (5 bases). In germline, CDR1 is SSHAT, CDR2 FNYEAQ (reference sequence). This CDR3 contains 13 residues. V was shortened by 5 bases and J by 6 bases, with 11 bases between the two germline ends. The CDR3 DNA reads TGTGCCAGCAGCGCCGGGGTCGGCAATGAGCAGTTCTTC. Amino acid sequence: CASSAGVGNEQFF.

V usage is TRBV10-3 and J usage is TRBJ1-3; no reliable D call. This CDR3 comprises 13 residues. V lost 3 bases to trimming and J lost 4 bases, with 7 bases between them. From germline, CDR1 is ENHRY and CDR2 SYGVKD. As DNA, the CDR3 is TGTGCCATCAGTGAAACCCAGGGAAACACCATATATTTT. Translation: CAISETQGNTIYF.

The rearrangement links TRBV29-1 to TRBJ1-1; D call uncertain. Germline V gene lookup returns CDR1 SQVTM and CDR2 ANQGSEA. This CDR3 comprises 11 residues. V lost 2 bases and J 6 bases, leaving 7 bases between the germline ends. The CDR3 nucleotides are TGCAGCGTTGAATCTCGGGCTGAAGCTTTCTTT. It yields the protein CSVESRAEAFF.

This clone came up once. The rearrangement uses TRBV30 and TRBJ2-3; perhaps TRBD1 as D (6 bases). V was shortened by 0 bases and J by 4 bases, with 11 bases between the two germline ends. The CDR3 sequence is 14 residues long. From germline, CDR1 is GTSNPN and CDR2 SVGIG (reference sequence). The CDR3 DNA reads TGTGCCTGGAGTGTACTACAGGGCGCAGATACGCAGTATTTT. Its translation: CAWSVLQGADTQYF. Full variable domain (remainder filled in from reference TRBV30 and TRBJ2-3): SQTIHQWPATLVQPVGSPLSLECTVEGTSNPNLYWYRQAAGRGLQLLFYSVGIGQISSEVPQNLSASRPQDRQFILSSKKLLLSDSGFYLCAWSVLQGADTQYFGPGTRLTVL.

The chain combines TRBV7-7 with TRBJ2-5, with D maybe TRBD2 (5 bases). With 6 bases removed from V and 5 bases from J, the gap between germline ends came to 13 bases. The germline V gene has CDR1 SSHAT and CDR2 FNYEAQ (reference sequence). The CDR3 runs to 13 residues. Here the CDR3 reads CASSSVAEETQYF. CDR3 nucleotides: TGTGCCAGCAGTAGCGTGGCCGAGGAGACCCAGTACTTC.

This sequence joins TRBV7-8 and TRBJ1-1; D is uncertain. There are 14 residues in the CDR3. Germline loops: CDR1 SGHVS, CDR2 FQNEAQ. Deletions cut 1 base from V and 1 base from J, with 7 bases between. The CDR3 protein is CASSLVGGNTEAFF. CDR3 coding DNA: TGTGCCAGCAGCTTAGTTGGAGGGAACACTGAAGCTTTCTTT.

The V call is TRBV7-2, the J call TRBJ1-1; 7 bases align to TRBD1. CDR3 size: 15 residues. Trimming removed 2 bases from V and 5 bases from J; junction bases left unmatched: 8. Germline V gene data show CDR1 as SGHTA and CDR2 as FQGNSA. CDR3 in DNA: TGTGCCAGCAGCTTATACAGGGGTGTGGAGACTGAAGCTTTCTTT. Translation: CASSLYRGVETEAFF.

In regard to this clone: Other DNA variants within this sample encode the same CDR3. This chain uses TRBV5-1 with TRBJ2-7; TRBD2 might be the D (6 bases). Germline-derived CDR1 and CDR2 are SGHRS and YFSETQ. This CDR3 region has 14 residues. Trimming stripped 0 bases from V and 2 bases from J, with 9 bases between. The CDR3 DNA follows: TGCGCCAGCAGCTTGGAAGGGGAGGCCTACGAGCAGTACTTC. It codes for CASSLEGEAYEQYF.

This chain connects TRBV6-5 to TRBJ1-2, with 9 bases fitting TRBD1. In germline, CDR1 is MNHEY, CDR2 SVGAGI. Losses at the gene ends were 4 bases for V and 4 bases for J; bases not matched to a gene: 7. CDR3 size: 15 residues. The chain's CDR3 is CASSSLDRGGYGYTF. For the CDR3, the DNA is TGTGCCAGCAGTTCCCTGGACAGGGGAGGCTATGGCTACACCTTC.

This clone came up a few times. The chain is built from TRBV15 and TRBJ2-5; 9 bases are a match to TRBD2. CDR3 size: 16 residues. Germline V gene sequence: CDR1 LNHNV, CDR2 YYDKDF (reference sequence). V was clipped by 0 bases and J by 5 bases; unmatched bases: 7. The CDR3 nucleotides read TGTGCCACCAGCAGAGATGGTAGAGCGGGGGGTGAGACCCAGTACTTC. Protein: CATSRDGRAGGETQYF.